The source of this TCR beta chain is a study of radiotherapy plus CTLA-4 blockade in lung cancer. About this clone itself: Its antigen is not known.

The CDR3 loop spans 15 amino acids. The germline V gene has CDR1 MNHEY and CDR2 SMNVEV (reference sequence). J lost 3 bases, V lost 5 bases, and 5 bases had no gene match. Some clones are missing from TCRdb's copy, which holds only in-frame ones; the method was immunoSEQ multiplex PCR. The sample shows approximately 89,000 clones, more than 60% of them seen only once. Study-wide results and caveats: TCR clones of tumor origin grew in blood after radiotherapy plus ipilimumab.

This receptor was identified in a human donor with non-small cell lung cancer who had a partial response to radiotherapy plus ipilimumab. Some clones in this sample may be carry-over from other donors' samples. The sample in question was peripheral blood, obtained from a patient treated with radiotherapy plus ipilimumab. The gene calls are TRBV27 and TRBJ2-2, with 8 bases that match TRBD1. CDR3 in amino acids: CASSPRTGYTGELFF. CDR3 nucleotide sequence: TGTGCCAGCAGTCCCCGGACAGGGTACACCGGGGAGCTGTTTTTT.